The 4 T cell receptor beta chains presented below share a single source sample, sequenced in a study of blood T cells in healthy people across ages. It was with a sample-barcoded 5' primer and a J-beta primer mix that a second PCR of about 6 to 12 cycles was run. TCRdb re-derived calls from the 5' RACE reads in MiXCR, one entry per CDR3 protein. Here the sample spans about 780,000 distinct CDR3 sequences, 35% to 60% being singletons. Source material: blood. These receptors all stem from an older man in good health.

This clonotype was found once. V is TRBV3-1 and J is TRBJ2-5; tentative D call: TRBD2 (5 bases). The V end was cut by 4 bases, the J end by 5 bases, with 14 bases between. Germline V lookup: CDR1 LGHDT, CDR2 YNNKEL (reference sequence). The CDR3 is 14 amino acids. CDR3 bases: TGTGCCAGCAGCCTCGCGAACCAGCGGGAGACCCAGTACTTC. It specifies CASSLANQRETQYF.

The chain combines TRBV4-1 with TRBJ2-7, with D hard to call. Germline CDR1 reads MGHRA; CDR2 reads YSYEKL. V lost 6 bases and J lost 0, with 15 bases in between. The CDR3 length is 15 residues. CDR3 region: CASRLINRGSYEQYF. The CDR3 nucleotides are TGCGCCAGCAGACTGATTAATCGAGGCTCCTACGAGCAGTACTTC.

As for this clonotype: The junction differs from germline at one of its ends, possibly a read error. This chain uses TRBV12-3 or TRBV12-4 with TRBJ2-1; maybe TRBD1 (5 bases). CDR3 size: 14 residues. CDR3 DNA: TGTGCCAGCAGCAGGGCCCCTGGGTACAAGGAGCAGTTCTTC. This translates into CASSRAPGYKEQFF.

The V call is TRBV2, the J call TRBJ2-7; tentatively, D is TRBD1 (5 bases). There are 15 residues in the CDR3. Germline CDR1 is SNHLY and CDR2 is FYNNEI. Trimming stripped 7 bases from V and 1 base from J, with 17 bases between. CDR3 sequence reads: CASIERGPESYEQYF. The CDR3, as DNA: TGTGCCAGCATCGAAAGGGGTCCTGAGTCCTACGAGCAGTACTTC.